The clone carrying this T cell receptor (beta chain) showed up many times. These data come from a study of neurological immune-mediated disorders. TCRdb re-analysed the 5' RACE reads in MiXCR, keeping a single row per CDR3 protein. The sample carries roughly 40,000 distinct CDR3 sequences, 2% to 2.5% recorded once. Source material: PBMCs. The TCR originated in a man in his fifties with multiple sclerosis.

This chain's CDR3 is CASSGQWNTEAFF. The DNA for the CDR3 is TGTGCCAGCAGCGGACAGTGGAACACTGAAGCTTTCTTT. V is TRBV6-1 and J is TRBJ1-1; a weak D match, TRBD1 (6 bases). The V and J ends lost 6 bases and 1 base respectively, with 9 bases between them. Germline V gene lookup returns CDR1 MNHNS and CDR2 SASEGT. CDR3 length equals 13 residues.